These 21 T cell receptor beta chains originate from one sample sequenced in a study of PD-1 blockade in mismatch repair-deficient tumors. The method was immunoSEQ multiplex PCR; TCRdb's version includes in-frame clones alone and lacks a portion of them. The data show 77,000 or so clones, approximately 81% seen once. The sequences come from peripheral blood, collected 44 weeks after starting pembrolizumab. The origin of the receptors is an adult with mismatch repair-deficient cancer.

This clone counts as medium-sized. The chain carries TRBV19 and TRBJ2-7, with TRBD1 as a possible D gene (5 bases). The V end lost 0 bases, the J end lost 6 bases, and 18 bases lay between the germline ends. This CDR3 is 16 amino acids long. Germline assignment: CDR1 LNHDA and CDR2 SQIVND (reference sequence). The CDR3 DNA follows: TGTGCCAGTAGTATAGATTCTACAGGTTTCTTATCCGAGCAGTACTTC. Its protein product is CASSIDSTGFLSEQYF.

The chain recombines TRBV11-2 with TRBJ1-4; D unclear. Deletions cut 3 bases from V and 0 bases from J, with 17 bases between. CDR3 length: 18 amino acids. Germline V CDR1 and CDR2: SGHAT, FQNNGV. CDR3 DNA: TGTGCCAGCAGCTTCTTACCGGGGATAGATGCAACTAATGAAAAACTGTTTTTT. Its protein product is CASSFLPGIDATNEKLFF.

The chain recombines TRBV7-2 with TRBJ2-1; D uncertain. Germline V CDR1 and CDR2: SGHTA, FQGNSA. The CDR3 extends over 15 amino acids. Trimming removed 2 bases at V and 2 bases at J, with 10 bases between. CDR3: CASSLIRGAYNEQFF. CDR3 nucleotides: TGTGCCAGCAGCTTAATTCGCGGAGCCTACAATGAGCAGTTCTTC.

V and J are TRBV20-1 and TRBJ2-7, with D possibly matching TRBD2 (5 bases). Germline assignment: CDR1 DFQATT and CDR2 SNEGSKA (reference sequence). With 4 bases removed from V and 6 bases from J, the gap between germline ends came to 10 bases. The CDR3 contains 11 residues. Written as DNA, the CDR3 is TGCAGTGCTATCACCCGGGGCGAGCAGTACTTC. It encodes CSAITRGEQYF.

This clone showed up just once. CDR3 region: CASSMVSLAKNIQYF. The CDR3 DNA reads as TGTGCCAGTAGTATGGTATCATTAGCCAAAAACATTCAGTACTTC. V is TRBV19 and J is TRBJ2-4; D is ambiguous. Trimming pared 3 bases from V and 0 bases from J, leaving 9 bases between. The CDR3 has 15 amino acids. Per the germline V gene, CDR1 is LNHDA and CDR2 is SQIVND (reference sequence). The full variable domain, completed using reference TRBV19 and TRBJ2-4, is DGGITQSPKYLFRKEGQNVTLSCEQNLNHDAMYWYRQDPGQGLRLIYYSQIVNDFQKGDIAEGYSVSREKKESFPLTVTSAQKNPTAFYLCASSMVSLAKNIQYFGAGTRLSVL.

J is TRBJ1-2 and V is TRBV10-3; 9 bases line up with TRBD1. This CDR3 is 15 amino acids long. Germline CDR1 ENHRY, CDR2 SYGVKD. The J segment lost 1 base and the V segment lost 3 bases, leaving 3 bases of the junction unmatched. The CDR3 loop reads CAISERGQGNYGYTF. Written as DNA, the CDR3 is TGTGCCATCAGTGAAAGGGGACAGGGTAACTATGGCTACACCTTC.

This clone showed up just a few times. V gene TRBV7-9 combines with J gene TRBJ2-7, with 7 positions matching TRBD1. Per germline, CDR1 SEHNR and CDR2 FQNEAQ (reference sequence). The V and J ends lost 4 bases and 7 bases, in that order; junction bases with no gene match: 1. The CDR3 sequence is 11 residues long. The DNA for the CDR3 is TGTGCCAGCAGCTCGACAGGGGAGCAGTACTTC. Encoded protein: CASSSTGEQYF.

As concerns this clone: One end of the junction is discordant with germline, which a read error may explain. The rearrangement joins TRBV7-7 to TRBJ2-5, with D unclear. Germline V gives CDR1 SSHAT, CDR2 FNYEAQ (reference sequence). The CDR3 consists of 15 residues. CDR3 loop: CASSLGAYFQETQYF. CDR3 nucleotides: TGTGCTAGCAGCTTAGGCGCATATTTCCAAGAGACCCAGTACTTC.

This clone turned up a few times. The rearrangement links TRBV10-3 to TRBJ2-1; weak D call: TRBD1 (6 bases). V was cut by 2 bases and J by 3 bases, with 11 bases left in between. The length of the CDR3 is 15 residues. Germline V gives CDR1 ENHRY, CDR2 SYGVKD. CDR3 DNA: TGTGCCATCAGTGAGGCAACAGGGAACTACAATGAGCAGTTCTTC. Protein product: CAISEATGNYNEQFF.

V usage is TRBV5-4 and J usage is TRBJ2-7, with D maybe TRBD1 (6 bases). Between the trimmed V and J ends, which lost 4 bases and 4 bases, there was a span of 27 bases. Germline-derived CDR1 and CDR2 are SGHNT and YYREEE (reference sequence). This CDR3 region has 18 residues. DNA of the CDR3: TGTGCCAGCAGCCAAGATCTGTCACGGGGTAGCACAGGGTACGAGCAGTACTTC. Protein: CASSQDLSRGSTGYEQYF.

V and J are TRBV6-5 and TRBJ2-7; 9 bases agree with TRBD1. Trimming cost V 6 bases and J 5 bases; bases outside gene matches: 11. The CDR3 loop spans 15 amino acids. Per the germline V gene, CDR1 is MNHEY and CDR2 is SVGAGI. CDR3 DNA: TGTGCCAGCAGCGCCGGGACAGGGAGTTTGGACGAGCAGTACTTC. Translated, it gives CASSAGTGSLDEQYF.

V gene TRBV27 combines with J gene TRBJ2-1; 10 bases line up with TRBD2. Germline CDR1 is MNHEY and CDR2 is SMNVEV (reference sequence). V was pared by 6 bases and J by 4 bases, with 6 bases of the junction left unmatched. The CDR3 contains 15 residues. CDR3 DNA sequence: TGTGCCAGCAGCCCCAAGCGGGAGGGGTACAATGAGCAGTTCTTC. As protein: CASSPKREGYNEQFF.

The chain combines TRBV20-1 with TRBJ2-1, with D tentatively TRBD1 or TRBD2 (5 bases each). The length of the CDR3 is 11 residues. The germline V gene encodes CDR1 DFQATT and CDR2 SNEGSKA (reference sequence). The ends were cut back, 5 bases at V and 10 bases at J, with 12 bases in the middle. The CDR3 DNA sequence: TGCAGTGCTCCTCGGGGCGCAGAGCAGTTCTTC. Translated, it gives CSAPRGAEQFF.

The rearrangement uses TRBV19 and TRBJ2-7; D unresolved. Germline loops: CDR1 LNHDA, CDR2 SQIVND (reference sequence). V shed 4 bases and J shed 6 bases, with 13 bases lying between them. This CDR3 region has 13 residues. CDR3 in DNA: TGTGCCAGTAGTACGGCTTTGCGAGGCGAGCAGTACTTC. Translated: CASSTALRGEQYF.

The CDR3 reads CASSMGTGAGEQYF. CDR3 bases: TGTGCCAGTAGTATGGGGACAGGGGCCGGCGAGCAGTACTTC. This chain connects TRBV19 to TRBJ2-7, with TRBD1 identical over 10 bases. The CDR3 loop spans 14 amino acids. V lost 3 bases and J lost 6; bases outside the gene matches: 5. Germline CDR1 and CDR2: LNHDA and SQIVND (reference sequence).

In its sample, this clone was seen many times. The chain has TRBV7-9 and TRBJ1-2; TRBD1 aligns across 7 bases. The CDR3 contains 14 residues. The germline V gene has CDR1 SEHNR and CDR2 FQNEAQ (reference sequence). Trimming cost V 5 bases and J 2 bases; bases outside gene matches: 5. The CDR3 reads CASSPTGANYGYTF. CDR3 sequence (DNA): TGTGCCAGCAGCCCAACAGGGGCGAACTATGGCTACACCTTC.

This chain joins TRBV14 and TRBJ1-1; maybe TRBD1 (6 bases). Trimming took 4 bases from V and 1 from J, leaving 19 bases between them. This CDR3 contains 17 residues. CDR1 SGHDN and CDR2 FVKESK come from the germline V gene. The CDR3 region is CASSLLYGGARNTEAFF. As DNA, the CDR3 is TGTGCCAGCAGCCTTTTGTATGGGGGGGCGAGGAACACTGAAGCTTTCTTT.

The rearrangement uses TRBV27 and TRBJ2-1; D is ambiguous. Germline CDR1 is MNHEY and CDR2 is SMNVEV (reference sequence). With 5 bases removed from V and 0 bases from J, the gap between germline ends came to 5 bases. The CDR3 totals 13 residues. CDR3: CASSTNSYNEQFF. CDR3 coding DNA: TGTGCCAGCAGTACGAACTCCTACAATGAGCAGTTCTTC.

The chain carries TRBV10-3 and TRBJ2-2, with TRBD2 as a possible D gene (5 bases). CDR1 is ENHRY and CDR2 is SYGVKD in the germline V gene. The CDR3 is 15 amino acids. V dropped 4 bases and J dropped 6 bases, with 15 bases sitting between them. The CDR3 region has the DNA TGTGCCATCAGTGTGGACGGAGGTTTTTCCGGGGAGCTGTTTTTT. Its translation is CAISVDGGFSGELFF.

The chain uses TRBV10-3 and TRBJ2-7; D tentatively reads TRBD1 or TRBD2 (5 bases each). V shed 5 bases and J shed 0 bases, with 11 bases lying between them. From germline, CDR1 is ENHRY and CDR2 SYGVKD. CDR3 length equals 14 residues. The CDR3 here is CAISPGPYSYEQYF. In DNA form, the CDR3 reads TGTGCCATCAGTCCGGGGCCTTACTCCTACGAGCAGTACTTC.

The chain recombines TRBV5-1 with TRBJ2-5; 16 bases agree with TRBD2. Germline-derived CDR1 and CDR2 are SGHRS and YFSETQ. J gave up 4 bases and V 2 bases, and 5 bases lay outside the gene matches. CDR3 length: 17 amino acids. CDR3 region: CASSFAGLAGGSETQYF. The DNA for the CDR3 is TGCGCCAGCAGCTTCGCGGGACTAGCGGGAGGGTCAGAGACCCAGTACTTC.